A selection of T cell receptor beta chains follows, all from one sample in a study of cytomegalovirus exposure and HLA in healthy donors. Clones were read by immunoSEQ multiplex PCR, and TCRdb kept only the in-frame ones, dropping some. The repertoire holds approximately 240,000 clones, with 77% as singletons. The sequenced material came from PBMCs. The receptor set was obtained from a woman aged 60-70 years in good health and CMV-seropositive. Both conserved end residues are part of each CDR3. The D gene is left open where the match is weak. Clone size is stated in some rows and not others, as once, few, many or a class when expanded.

clone_size	d_call	v_call	j_call	cdr3_nt	cdr3_aa
few	.	TRBV4-1	TRBJ1-2	TGCGCCAGCAGCCAAGGGGCAGCACCAAACTATGGCTACACCTTC	CASSQGAAPNYGYTF
.	TRBD1	TRBV10-2	TRBJ1-1	TGCGCCAGCAGTGGGCCGGGACAGACGAACACTGAAGCTTTCTTT	CASSGPGQTNTEAFF
.	TRBD2	TRBV30	TRBJ2-2	TGTGCCTGGAGTGTAGCTAGCGGGACCACCGGGGAGCTGTTTTTT	CAWSVASGTTGELFF
.	TRBD2	TRBV5-4	TRBJ2-1	TGTGCCAGCAGCACCGGGGGGAGCTCCTACAATGAGCAGTTCTTC	CASSTGGSSYNEQFF
.	.	TRBV5-1	TRBJ2-3	TGCGCCAGCGGCCGAGGAGGGGCGGGAGATACGCAGTATTTT	CASGRGGAGDTQYF
.	.	TRBV19	TRBJ1-2	TGTGCCAGTAGTACCCCCCGTGGCGGCTACACCTTC	CASSTPRGGYTF
.	.	TRBV11-2	TRBJ1-2	TGTGCCAGCAGCTTAGTGGGCAGGTTCTATGGCTACACCTTC	CASSLVGRFYGYTF
.	.	TRBV23-1	TRBJ1-6	TGCGCCAGCAGTCAAACGGACAGAGAGAGCTCCTATAATTCACCCCTCCACTTT	CASSQTDRESSYNSPLHF
few	.	TRBV9	TRBJ1-1	TGTGCCAGCAGCAGTCGGGGGGGGTGGAAGACTGAAGCTTTCTTT	CASSSRGGWKTEAFF
.	TRBD2	TRBV27	TRBJ2-1	TGTGCCAGCAGGGAAGCTAGCGGCAATGAGCAGTTCTTC	CASREASGNEQFF
.	.	TRBV11-2	TRBJ2-2	TGTGCCAGCAGCTTAGAGCCGGGGGCTTTCTCCAGGGGGACCGGGGAGCTGTTTTTT	CASSLEPGAFSRGTGELFF
.	.	TRBV7-8	TRBJ1-2	TGTGCCAGCAGCTTAGGTCGGACAGCCTCCAACTATGGCTACACCTTC	CASSLGRTASNYGYTF
.	.	TRBV28	TRBJ2-4	TGTGCCAGCAGTTTCTTACAGGGCTCCAAAAACATTCAGTACTTC	CASSFLQGSKNIQYF
.	TRBD1	TRBV7-2	TRBJ2-3	TGTGCCAGCAGCCATTTACAGGGGGCCGCAGATACGCAGTATTTT	CASSHLQGAADTQYF
.	.	TRBV4-1	TRBJ2-7	TGCGCCAGCAGCCCGACAGGGAGGAACGAGCAGTACTTC	CASSPTGRNEQYF
.	.	TRBV7-8	TRBJ1-1	TGTGCCAGCAGCTTAGTCAGGGTCACTGAAGCTTTCTTT	CASSLVRVTEAFF
.	TRBD1	TRBV7-2	TRBJ2-4	TGTGCCAGCAGCTCGGGACAGGGGGGAAACATTCAGTACTTC	CASSSGQGGNIQYF
.	TRBD2	TRBV2	TRBJ2-5	TGTGCCAGCAGTGATAGTGAGCGGGAAACCCAAGAGACCCAGTACTTC	CASSDSERETQETQYF
.	TRBD2	TRBV19	TRBJ2-1	TGTGCCAGTAGTATGGCGGGAGGACAGGAGCAGTTCTTC	CASSMAGGQEQFF
.	TRBD1	TRBV11-3	TRBJ2-2	TGTGCCAGCAGCTCGGACAGGGGTGACACCGGGGAGCTGTTTTTT	CASSSDRGDTGELFF